This TCR beta chain was sequenced during a study of shared clonotypes between healthy human individuals. Looking at the study overall: The composition of the donors was a couple of women and three men aged 18 to 49. The plates for each donor numbered three CD4 naive, three CD4 memory, two CD8 naive and one CD8 memory.

Turning to this clone: Antigen specificity is unknown.

Findings of the study overall: Clonotype sharing across a few donors was observed for about 5.2% of naive CD4 clonotypes.

Germline CDR1 SGHAT, CDR2 FQDESV (reference sequence). Between the trimmed V and J ends, which lost 2 bases and 1 base, there was a span of 8 bases. This CDR3 spans 14 amino acids. Produced via immunoSEQ multiplex PCR; TCRdb's table is partial and in-frame only. The profile shows hundreds of thousands of clones, about 96% of them singletons. The V and J genes are TRBV11-1 and TRBJ1-1, with a possible D match to TRBD1 (5 bases). The clonotype was recovered from a woman in her 30s in good health. Sequenced: naive CD4+ T cells sorted from blood. Described subset: CD45RA+ positively selected. The CDR3 protein is CASSLQGKNTEAFF. CDR3 coding DNA: TGTGCCAGCAGCTTACAGGGTAAGAACACTGAAGCTTTCTTT. The full variable domain, completed using reference TRBV11-1 and TRBJ1-1, is EAEVAQSPRYKITEKSQAVAFWCDPISGHATLYWYRQILGQGPELLVQFQDESVVDDSQLPKDRFSAERLKGVDSTLKIQPAELGDSAMYLCASSLQGKNTEAFFGQGTRLTVV.